This record covers a single T cell receptor (beta chain). V lost 8 bases and J lost 2; bases outside the gene matches: 12. Germline lookup yields CDR1 SNHLY and CDR2 FYNNEI. The CDR3 runs 18 residues. Amplification targeted TCR beta CDR3 regions from RNA transcripts. With the HTBI primer set, the TCR CDR3 went through a first round of RT-PCR. TCRdb analysed the multiplex PCR reads with MiXCR anew, one entry per CDR3 protein. The sample has some 210,000 distinct CDR3 sequences, over 15% seen once. The data belong to a study of T cells in Graves' hyperthyroidism and ophthalmopathy. The sequence came from a man aged 45-65 years with Graves' hyperthyroidism. This chain connects TRBV2 to TRBJ2-2; TRBD2 matches at 12 bases. The source material was blood. The CDR3 is CASRYIGTSGFNTGELFF. The CDR3 region has the DNA TGTGCCAGCCGATACATAGGGACTAGCGGGTTTAACACCGGGGAGCTGTTTTTT.